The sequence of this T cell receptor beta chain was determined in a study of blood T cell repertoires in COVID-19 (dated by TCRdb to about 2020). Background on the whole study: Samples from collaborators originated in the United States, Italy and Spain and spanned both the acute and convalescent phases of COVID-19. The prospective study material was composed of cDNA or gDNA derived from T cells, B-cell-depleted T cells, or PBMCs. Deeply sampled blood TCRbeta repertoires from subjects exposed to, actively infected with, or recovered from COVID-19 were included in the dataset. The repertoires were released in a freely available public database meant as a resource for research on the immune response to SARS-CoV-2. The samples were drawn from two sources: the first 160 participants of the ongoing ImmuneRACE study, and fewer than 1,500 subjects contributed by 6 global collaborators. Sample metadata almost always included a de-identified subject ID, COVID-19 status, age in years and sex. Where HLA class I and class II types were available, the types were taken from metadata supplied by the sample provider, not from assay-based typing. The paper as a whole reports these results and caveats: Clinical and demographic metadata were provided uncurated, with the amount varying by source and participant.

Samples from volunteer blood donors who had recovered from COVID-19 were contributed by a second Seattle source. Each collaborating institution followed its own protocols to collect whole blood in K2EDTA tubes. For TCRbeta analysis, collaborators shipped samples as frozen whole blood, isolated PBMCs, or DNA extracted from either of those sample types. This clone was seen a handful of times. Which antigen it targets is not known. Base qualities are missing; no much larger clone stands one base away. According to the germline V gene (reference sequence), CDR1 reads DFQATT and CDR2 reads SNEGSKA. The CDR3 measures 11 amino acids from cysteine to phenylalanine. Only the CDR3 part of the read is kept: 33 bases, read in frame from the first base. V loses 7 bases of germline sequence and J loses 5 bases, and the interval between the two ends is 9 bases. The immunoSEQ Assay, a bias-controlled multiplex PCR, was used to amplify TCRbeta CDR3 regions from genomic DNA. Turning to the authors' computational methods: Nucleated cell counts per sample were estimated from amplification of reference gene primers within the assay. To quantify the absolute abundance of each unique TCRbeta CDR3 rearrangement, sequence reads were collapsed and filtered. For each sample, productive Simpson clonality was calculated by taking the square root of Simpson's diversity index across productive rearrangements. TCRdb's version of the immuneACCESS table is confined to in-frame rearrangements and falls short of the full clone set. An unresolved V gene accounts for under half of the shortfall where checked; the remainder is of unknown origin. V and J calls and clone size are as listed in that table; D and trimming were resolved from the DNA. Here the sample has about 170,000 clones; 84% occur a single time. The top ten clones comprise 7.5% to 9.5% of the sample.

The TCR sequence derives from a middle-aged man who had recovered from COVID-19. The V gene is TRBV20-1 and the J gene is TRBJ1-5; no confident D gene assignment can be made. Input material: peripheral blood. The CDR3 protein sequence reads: CSVSADQPQHF. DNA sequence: TGCAGTGTGTCAGCGGATCAGCCCCAGCATTTT.